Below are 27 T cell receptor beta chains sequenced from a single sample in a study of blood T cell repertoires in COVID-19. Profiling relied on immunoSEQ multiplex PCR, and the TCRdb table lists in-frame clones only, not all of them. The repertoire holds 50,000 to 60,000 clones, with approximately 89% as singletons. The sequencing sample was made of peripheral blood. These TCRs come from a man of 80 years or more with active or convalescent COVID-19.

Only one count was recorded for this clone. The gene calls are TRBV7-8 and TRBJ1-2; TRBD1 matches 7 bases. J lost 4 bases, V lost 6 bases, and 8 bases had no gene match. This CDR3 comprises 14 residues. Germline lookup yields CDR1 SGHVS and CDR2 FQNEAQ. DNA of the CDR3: TGTGCCAGCAGTCGGGACAGCAGTCTCTATGGCTACACCTTC. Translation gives CASSRDSSLYGYTF.

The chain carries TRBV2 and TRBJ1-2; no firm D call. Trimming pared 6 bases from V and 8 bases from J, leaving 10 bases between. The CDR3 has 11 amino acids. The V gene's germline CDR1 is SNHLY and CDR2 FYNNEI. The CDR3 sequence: CASRGGGGYTF. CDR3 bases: TGTGCCAGCAGAGGCGGAGGGGGCTACACCTTC.

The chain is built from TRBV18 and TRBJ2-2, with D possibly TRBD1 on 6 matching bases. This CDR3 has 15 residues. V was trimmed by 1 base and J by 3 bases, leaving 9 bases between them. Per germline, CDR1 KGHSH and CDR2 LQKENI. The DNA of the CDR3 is TGTGCCAGCTCACCACAGGACAGATACACCGGGGAGCTGTTTTTT. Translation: CASSPQDRYTGELFF.

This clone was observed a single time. CDR3 in DNA: TGTGCCAGCAGCCTTAGGACCGGGACCTACGAGCAGTACTTC. Translation gives CASSLRTGTYEQYF. The chain carries TRBV7-2 and TRBJ2-7; D possibly corresponds to TRBD2 (5 bases). V lost 5 bases and J 2 bases, leaving 13 bases between the germline ends. This CDR3 comprises 14 residues. The V gene's germline CDR1 is SGHTA and CDR2 FQGNSA.

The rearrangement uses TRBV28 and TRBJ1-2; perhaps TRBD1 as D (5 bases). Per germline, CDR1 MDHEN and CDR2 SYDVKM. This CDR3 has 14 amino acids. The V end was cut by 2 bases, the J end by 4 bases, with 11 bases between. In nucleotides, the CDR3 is TGTGCCAGCAGTTTAGCCGCGACAGTCTATGGCTACACCTTC. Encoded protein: CASSLAATVYGYTF.

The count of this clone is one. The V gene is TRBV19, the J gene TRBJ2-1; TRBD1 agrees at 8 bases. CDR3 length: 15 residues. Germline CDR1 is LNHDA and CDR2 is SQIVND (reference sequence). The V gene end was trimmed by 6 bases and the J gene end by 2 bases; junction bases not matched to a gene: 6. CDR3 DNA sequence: TGTGCCAGTAGCCAAACAGGGGGGCCCTACAATGAGCAGTTCTTC. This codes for CASSQTGGPYNEQFF.

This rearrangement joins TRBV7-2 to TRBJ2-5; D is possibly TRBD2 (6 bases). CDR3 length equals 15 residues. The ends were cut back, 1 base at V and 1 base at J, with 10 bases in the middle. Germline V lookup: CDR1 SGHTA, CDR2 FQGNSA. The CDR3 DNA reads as TGTGCCAGCAGCTTAGTTGGGGGGTCCCAAGAGACCCAGTACTTC. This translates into CASSLVGGSQETQYF. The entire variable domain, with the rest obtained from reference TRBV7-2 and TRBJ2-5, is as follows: GAGVSQSPSNKVTEKGKDVELRCDPISGHTALYWYRQSLGQGLEFLIYFQGNSAPDKSGLPSDRFSAERTGGSVSTLTIQRTQQEDSAVYLCASSLVGGSQETQYFGPGTRLLVL.

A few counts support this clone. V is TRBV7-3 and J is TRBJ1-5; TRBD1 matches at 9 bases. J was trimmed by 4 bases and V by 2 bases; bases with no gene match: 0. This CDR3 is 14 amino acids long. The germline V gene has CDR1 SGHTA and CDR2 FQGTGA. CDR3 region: CASSLGTGNQPQHF. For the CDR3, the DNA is TGTGCCAGCAGCTTAGGGACAGGGAATCAGCCCCAGCATTTT.

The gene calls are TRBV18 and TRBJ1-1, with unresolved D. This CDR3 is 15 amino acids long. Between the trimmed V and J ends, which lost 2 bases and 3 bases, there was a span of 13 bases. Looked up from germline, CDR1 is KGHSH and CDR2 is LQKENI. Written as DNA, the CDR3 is TGTGCCAGCTCACCAAATCCGGGGATTGACACTGAAGCTTTCTTT. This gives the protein CASSPNPGIDTEAFF. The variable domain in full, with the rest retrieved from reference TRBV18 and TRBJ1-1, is NAGVMQNPRHLVRRRGQEARLRCSPMKGHSHVYWYRQLPEEGLKFMVYLQKENIIDESGMPKERFSAEFPKEGPSILRIQQVVRGDSAAYFCASSPNPGIDTEAFFGQGTRLTVV.

CDR3 sequence reads: CASSAPGSGYTF. Here the CDR3 DNA reads TGCGCCAGCAGCGCCCCAGGGTCTGGCTACACCTTC. The chain is built from TRBV10-1 and TRBJ1-2, with D perhaps TRBD1 (5 bases). Germline V gene sequence: CDR1 WNHNN, CDR2 SYGVQD (reference sequence). Deletions cut 6 bases from V and 7 bases from J, with 12 bases between. The CDR3 length is 12 residues.

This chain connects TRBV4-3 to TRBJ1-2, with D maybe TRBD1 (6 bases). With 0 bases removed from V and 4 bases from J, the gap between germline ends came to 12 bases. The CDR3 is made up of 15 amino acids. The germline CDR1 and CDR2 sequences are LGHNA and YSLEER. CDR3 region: CASSQDRGGIYGYTF. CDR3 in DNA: TGCGCCAGCAGCCAAGATCGAGGGGGTATCTATGGCTACACCTTC.

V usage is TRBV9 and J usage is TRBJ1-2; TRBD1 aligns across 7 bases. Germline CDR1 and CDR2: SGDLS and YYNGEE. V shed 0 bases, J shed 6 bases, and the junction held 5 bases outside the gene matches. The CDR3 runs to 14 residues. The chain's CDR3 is CASSVATGQDGYTF. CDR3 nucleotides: TGTGCCAGCAGCGTAGCTACAGGACAGGATGGCTACACCTTC.

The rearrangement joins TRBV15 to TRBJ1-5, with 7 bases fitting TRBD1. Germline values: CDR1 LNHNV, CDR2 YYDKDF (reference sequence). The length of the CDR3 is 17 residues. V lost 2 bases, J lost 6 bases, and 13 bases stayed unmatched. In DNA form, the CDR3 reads TGTGCCACCAGCAGAAAACTAGGACTGTCAGGGGGTCAGCCCCAGCATTTT. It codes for CATSRKLGLSGGQPQHF.

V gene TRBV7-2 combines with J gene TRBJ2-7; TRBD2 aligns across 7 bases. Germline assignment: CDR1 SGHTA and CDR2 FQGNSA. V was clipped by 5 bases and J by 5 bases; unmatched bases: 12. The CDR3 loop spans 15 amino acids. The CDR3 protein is CASSLRAGVLNEQYF. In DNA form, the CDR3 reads TGTGCCAGCAGCCTACGGGCGGGGGTGCTGAACGAGCAGTACTTC.

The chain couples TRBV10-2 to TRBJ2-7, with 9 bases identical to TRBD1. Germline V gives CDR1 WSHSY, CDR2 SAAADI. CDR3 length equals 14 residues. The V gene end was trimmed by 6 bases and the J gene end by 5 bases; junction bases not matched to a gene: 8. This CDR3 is CASRDWTGDDEQYF. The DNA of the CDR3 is TGCGCCAGCAGGGACTGGACAGGGGACGACGAGCAGTACTTC.

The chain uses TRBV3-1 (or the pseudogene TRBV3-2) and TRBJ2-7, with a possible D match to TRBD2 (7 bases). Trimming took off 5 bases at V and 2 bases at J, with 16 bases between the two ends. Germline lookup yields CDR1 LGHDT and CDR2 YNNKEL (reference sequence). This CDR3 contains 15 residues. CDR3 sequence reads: CASSAQGGEPYEQYF. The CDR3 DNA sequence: TGTGCCAGCAGCGCACAGGGAGGGGAGCCCTACGAGCAGTACTTC.

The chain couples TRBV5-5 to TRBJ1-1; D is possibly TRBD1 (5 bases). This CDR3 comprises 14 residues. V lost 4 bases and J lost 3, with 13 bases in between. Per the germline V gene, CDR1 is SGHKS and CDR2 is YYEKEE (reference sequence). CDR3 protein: CASSPLGGDTEAFF. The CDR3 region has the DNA TGTGCCAGCAGCCCGTTGGGGGGGGACACTGAAGCTTTCTTT.

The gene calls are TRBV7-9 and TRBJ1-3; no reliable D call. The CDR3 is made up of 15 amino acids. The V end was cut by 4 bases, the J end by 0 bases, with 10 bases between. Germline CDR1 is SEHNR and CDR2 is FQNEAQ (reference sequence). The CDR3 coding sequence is TGTGCCAGCAGCTCACAGACGATCTCTGGAAACACCATATATTTT. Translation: CASSSQTISGNTIYF.

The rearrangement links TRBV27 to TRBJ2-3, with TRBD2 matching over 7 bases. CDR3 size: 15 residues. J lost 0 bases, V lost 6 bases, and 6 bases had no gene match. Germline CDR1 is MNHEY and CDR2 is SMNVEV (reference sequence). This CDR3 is CASRRERGSTDTQYF. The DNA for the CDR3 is TGTGCCAGCAGACGCGAGCGGGGAAGCACAGATACGCAGTATTTT.

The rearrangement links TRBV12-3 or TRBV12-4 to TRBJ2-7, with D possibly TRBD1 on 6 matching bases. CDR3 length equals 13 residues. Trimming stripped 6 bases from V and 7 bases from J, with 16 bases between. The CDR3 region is CASSLQGLGEQYF. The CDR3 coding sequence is TGTGCCAGCAGCCTTCAGGGGCTCGGGGAGCAGTACTTC.

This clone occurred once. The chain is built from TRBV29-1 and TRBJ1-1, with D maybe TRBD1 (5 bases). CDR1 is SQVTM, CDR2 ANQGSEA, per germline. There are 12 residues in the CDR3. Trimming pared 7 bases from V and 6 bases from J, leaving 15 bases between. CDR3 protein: CSARTGGAEAFF. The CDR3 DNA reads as TGCAGCGCCCGAACAGGCGGCGCTGAAGCTTTCTTT.

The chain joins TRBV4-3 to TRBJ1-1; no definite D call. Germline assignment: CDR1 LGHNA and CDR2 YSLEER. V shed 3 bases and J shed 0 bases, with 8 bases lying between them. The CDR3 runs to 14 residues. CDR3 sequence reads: CASSHDIMNTEAFF. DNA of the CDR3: TGCGCCAGCAGCCATGACATTATGAACACTGAAGCTTTCTTT.

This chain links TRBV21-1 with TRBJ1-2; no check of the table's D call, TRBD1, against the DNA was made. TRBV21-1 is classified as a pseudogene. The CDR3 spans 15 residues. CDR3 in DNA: TGTGCCAGCAGCAAAGTTCAGGGGTTATCCTATGGCTACACCTTC. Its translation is CASSKVQGLSYGYTF.

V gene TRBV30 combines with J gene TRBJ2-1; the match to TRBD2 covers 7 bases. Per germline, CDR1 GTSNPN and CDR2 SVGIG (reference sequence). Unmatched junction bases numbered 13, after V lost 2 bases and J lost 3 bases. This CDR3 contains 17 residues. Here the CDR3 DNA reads TGTGCCTGGAGTAAGCTGGAGGCGGGAGTTGGCTACAATGAGCAGTTCTTC. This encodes CAWSKLEAGVGYNEQFF.

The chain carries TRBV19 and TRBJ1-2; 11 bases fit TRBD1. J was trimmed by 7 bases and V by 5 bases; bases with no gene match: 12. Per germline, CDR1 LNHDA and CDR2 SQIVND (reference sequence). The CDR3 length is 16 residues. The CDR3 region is CASSFTPGTGGFGYTF. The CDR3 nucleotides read TGTGCCAGTAGTTTCACTCCCGGGACAGGGGGTTTTGGCTACACCTTC.

The DNA of the CDR3 is TGTGCTGGATCTTCCGGGACAGAACTAGCCAAAAACATTCAGTACTTC. Its protein product is CAGSSGTELAKNIQYF. The V gene is TRBV30, the J gene TRBJ2-4; 7 bases are shared with TRBD1. This CDR3 has 16 residues. Germline-derived CDR1 and CDR2 are GTSNPN and SVGIG (reference sequence).

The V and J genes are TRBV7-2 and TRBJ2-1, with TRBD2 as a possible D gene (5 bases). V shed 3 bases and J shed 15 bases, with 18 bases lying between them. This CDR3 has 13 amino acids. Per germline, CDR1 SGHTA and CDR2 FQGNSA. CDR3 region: CASSFSDYDLTFF. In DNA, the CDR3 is TGTGCCAGCAGCTTCAGTGACTACGACCTTACGTTCTTC.